Listed below are T cell receptor beta chains from one sample, sequenced in a study of blood T cell repertoires in COVID-19. Profiled with immunoSEQ multiplex PCR; TCRdb holds only in-frame clones, not every one. The sample carries around 300,000 clones, 70% to 90% recorded once. The sample consisted of peripheral blood. The receptor set was obtained from a woman between 45 and 65 years old with active or convalescent COVID-19. CDR3s include the opening cysteine and the closing phenylalanine or tryptophan. The D gene is left open where the match is weak. Clone sizes are given selectively: once, few, many, or a class where the clone is expanded.

D gene,J gene,clone size,V gene,CDR3 protein,CDR3 DNA
-,TRBJ1-1,-,TRBV27,CASSLSASRVRAEAFF,TGTGCCAGCAGTTTATCGGCATCCCGGGTGAGGGCTGAAGCTTTCTTT
-,TRBJ2-1,few,TRBV6-4,CASKREEVYNEQFF,TGTGCCAGCAAGAGGGAGGAGGTCTACAATGAGCAGTTCTTC
TRBD2,TRBJ2-7,once,TRBV7-8,CASSALTSGRAVEQYF,TGTGCCAGCAGCGCATTAACTAGCGGGAGGGCCGTCGAGCAGTACTTC
-,TRBJ2-5,-,TRBV21-1,CASTGGSQTQYF,TGTGCCAGCACGGGGGGCTCGCAGACCCAGTACTTC
TRBD1,TRBJ1-4,-,TRBV4-2,CASSRATGQGEKLFF,TGTGCCAGCAGCCGAGCGACAGGGCAGGGTGAAAAACTGTTTTTT
TRBD1,TRBJ1-2,-,TRBV18,CASSTGQAYGYTF,TGTGCCAGCTCAACGGGACAGGCCTATGGCTACACCTTC
TRBD2,TRBJ2-7,-,TRBV10-3,CAISEPGGRSSGRDTSYEQYF,TGTGCCATCAGTGAACCCGGGGGGCGGAGTAGCGGGAGGGATACCTCCTACGAGCAGTACTTC
-,TRBJ1-3,-,TRBV4-2,CASSPLDSHTFGNTIYF,TGTGCCAGCAGCCCGTTGGACAGCCATACGTTTGGAAACACCATATATTTT
-,TRBJ1-6,-,TRBV6-5,CASSYNAGSNSPLHF,TGTGCCAGCAGTTACAATGCTGGTAGTAATTCACCCCTCCACTTT
-,TRBJ1-2,-,TRBV6-1,CASSERGLREGGYTF,TGTGCCAGCAGTGAAAGGGGGTTACGTGAGGGAGGCTACACCTTC
-,TRBJ1-2,few,TRBV2,CASSERNPGGYTF,TGTGCCAGCAGTGAAAGGAATCCGGGTGGCTACACCTTC
TRBD1,TRBJ2-1,-,TRBV27,CASSSHRTGDYNEQFF,TGTGCCAGCAGCAGCCATAGGACAGGGGACTACAATGAGCAGTTCTTC
TRBD1,TRBJ1-1,-,TRBV29-1,CSVDRGRNTEAFF,TGCAGCGTTGACAGGGGGCGGAACACTGAAGCTTTCTTT
-,TRBJ2-1,-,TRBV3-1/TRBV3-2,CASSQYLANEQFF,TGTGCCAGCAGCCAATACCTAGCCAATGAGCAGTTCTTC
-,TRBJ2-6,once,TRBV18,CASSTGAGANVLTF,TGTGCCAGCTCAACGGGAGCTGGGGCCAACGTCCTGACTTTC
TRBD1,TRBJ1-5,-,TRBV6-5,CASSSGGGQPQHF,TGTGCCAGCTCGTCAGGGGGTGGTCAGCCCCAGCATTTT
TRBD1,TRBJ2-1,-,TRBV27,CASSLGTGGNEQFF,TGTGCCAGCAGTCTCGGGACAGGGGGCAATGAGCAGTTCTTC
TRBD2,TRBJ2-5,-,TRBV5-1,CASSSPSSGTSLSTTQYF,TGCGCCAGCAGCTCCCCCTCATCCGGGACTAGCCTATCAACGACCCAGTACTTC
TRBD1,TRBJ2-2,many,TRBV11-3,CASSFRQGDNTGELFF,TGTGCCAGCAGCTTCCGACAGGGGGATAACACCGGGGAGCTGTTTTTT
TRBD1,TRBJ2-1,-,TRBV5-4,CASSLKGRGLSSYNEQFF,TGTGCCAGCAGCTTGAAAGGCAGGGGGCTGAGCTCCTACAATGAGCAGTTCTTC
TRBD2,TRBJ2-2,-,TRBV2,CASRGLAANTGELFF,TGTGCCAGCAGGGGACTAGCGGCTAATACCGGGGAGCTGTTTTTT
-,TRBJ2-5,-,TRBV30,CACGGGGRETQYF,TGTGCCTGCGGCGGCGGGGGCCGAGAGACCCAGTACTTC
-,TRBJ2-7,-,TRBV29-1,CSVARSPYEQYF,TGCAGCGTTGCGCGGAGCCCCTACGAGCAGTACTTC
TRBD2,TRBJ2-3,-,TRBV5-1,CASSPLLAGGPAGTDTQYF,TGCGCCAGCAGCCCCCTACTAGCGGGAGGGCCAGCGGGCACAGATACGCAGTATTTT
TRBD1,TRBJ1-4,-,TRBV6-5,CASRVGQGSEKLFF,TGTGCCAGCAGAGTGGGACAGGGCAGTGAAAAACTGTTTTTT
TRBD2,TRBJ2-5,-,TRBV3-1/TRBV3-2,CASSRLAGPLYF,TGTGCCAGCAGTCGGCTAGCGGGGCCCCTGTACTTC
-,TRBJ1-1,-,TRBV14,CASSVRSGTLADTEAFF,TGTGCCAGCAGCGTTCGATCCGGGACACTGGCGGACACTGAAGCTTTCTTT
TRBD1,TRBJ2-5,-,TRBV11-2,CASSSRGQALETQYF,TGTGCCAGCAGCTCGAGGGGACAGGCCCTAGAGACCCAGTACTTC
TRBD1,TRBJ2-6,-,TRBV28,CASSHRGSGANVLTF,TGTGCCAGCAGTCACAGGGGGTCTGGGGCCAACGTCCTGACTTTC